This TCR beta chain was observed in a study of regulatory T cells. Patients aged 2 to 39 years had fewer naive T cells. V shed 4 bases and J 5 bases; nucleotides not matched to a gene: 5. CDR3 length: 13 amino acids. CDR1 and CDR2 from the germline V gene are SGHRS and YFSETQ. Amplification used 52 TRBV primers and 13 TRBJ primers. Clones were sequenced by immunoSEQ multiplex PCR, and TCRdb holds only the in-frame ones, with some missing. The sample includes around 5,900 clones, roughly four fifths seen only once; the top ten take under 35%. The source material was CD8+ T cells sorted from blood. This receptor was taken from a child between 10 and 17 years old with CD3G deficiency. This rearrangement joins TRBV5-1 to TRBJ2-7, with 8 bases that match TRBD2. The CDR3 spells CASSAGLGHEQYF. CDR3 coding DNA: TGCGCCAGCAGCGCGGGACTAGGGCACGAGCAGTACTTC.